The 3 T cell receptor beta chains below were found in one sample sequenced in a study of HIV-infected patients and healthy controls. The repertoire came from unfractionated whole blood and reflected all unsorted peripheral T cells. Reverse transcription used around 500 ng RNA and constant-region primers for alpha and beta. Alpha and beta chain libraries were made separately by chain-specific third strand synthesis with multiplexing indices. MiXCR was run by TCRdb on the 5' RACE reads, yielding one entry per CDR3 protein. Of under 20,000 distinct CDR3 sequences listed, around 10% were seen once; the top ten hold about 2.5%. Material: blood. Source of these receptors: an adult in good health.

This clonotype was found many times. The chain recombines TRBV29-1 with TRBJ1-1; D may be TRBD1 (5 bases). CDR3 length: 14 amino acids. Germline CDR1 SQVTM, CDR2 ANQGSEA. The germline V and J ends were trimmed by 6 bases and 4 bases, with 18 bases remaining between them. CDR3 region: CSVYVVTDSTEAFF. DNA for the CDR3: TGCAGCGTGTACGTCGTGACAGATTCCACTGAAGCTTTCTTT.

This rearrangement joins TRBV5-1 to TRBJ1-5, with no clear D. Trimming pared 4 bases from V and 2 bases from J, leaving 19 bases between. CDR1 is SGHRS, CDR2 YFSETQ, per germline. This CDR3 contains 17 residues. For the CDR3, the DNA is TGCGCCAGCAGCCGAGACCCTCCAACTGATGGCAATCAGCCCCAGCATTTT. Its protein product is CASSRDPPTDGNQPQHF.

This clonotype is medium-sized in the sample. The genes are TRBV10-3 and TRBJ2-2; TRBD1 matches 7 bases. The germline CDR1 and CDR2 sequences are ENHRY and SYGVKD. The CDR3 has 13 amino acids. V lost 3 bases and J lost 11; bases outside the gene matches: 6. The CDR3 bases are TGTGCCATCAGTGATACAGGGGCGAGAGAGCTGTTTTTT. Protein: CAISDTGARELFF.